The following is a T cell receptor beta chain sequence with its context. This clonotype was counted ten times or more. Its specific antigen is unknown. No much larger clone is present one base from it, and per-base qualities are unavailable. The entry originates in a study of glioma-infiltrating T cells (dated by TCRdb to about 2016). Describing the broader study: TCR alpha- and beta-chain repertoires were sequenced from glioma tissue, non-neoplastic brain tissue and matched peripheral blood mononuclear cells. The paired cohort comprised three low-grade glioma patients, roughly 8 primary glioblastoma patients and three non-glioma patients contributing non-neoplastic brain tissue. Each tissue-infiltrating repertoire was compared with the same patient's peripheral blood repertoire to measure divergence between tissue and blood T-cell populations. The research as a whole found: Group comparisons rested on small numbers: three non-neoplastic, three low-grade glioma and eight glioblastoma patients. VJ-independent divergence between tissue and blood was below expectation in non-neoplastic patients but above expectation in all gliomas, especially low-grade gliomas. Tissue and blood shared very few CDR3 sequences, a result attributed to high CDR3 diversity and limited sampling.

Relative to germline, V is 0 bases shorter and J is 10 bases shorter, with 16 bases between their ends. From its cysteine to its phenylalanine, the CDR3 spans 14 amino acids. The only DNA kept is the CDR3, 42 bases in frame from the first base. CDR1 and CDR2 (ENHRY, SYGVKD) derive from the germline V gene. The iRepertoire nested amplicon-rescue multiplex PCR (arm-PCR) platform was used to amplify TCR alpha and beta CDR3 regions from RNA. One-step reverse transcription and amplification used roughly 100-450 ng of tissue mRNA or PBMC total RNA as input. After bead purification, a secondary multiplex PCR added Illumina adapters, and libraries were gel-purified between 200 and 400 bp. Internal 6-nucleotide barcodes were carried by the libraries and were used for demultiplexing. Sequencing of libraries was performed on an Illumina MiSeq with 2x220 or 2x250 nucleotide paired-end reads. The original methods were these. Paired reads were merged with FLASH 1.2.11 and aligned to the GRCh37 human genome with BWA-MEM before extracting TRA and TRB reads. An IMGT-derived reference of cassette sequences and CDR3 motifs, with pseudogenes included, was used for V and J assignment. Three-frame translation of reads was performed, and productive CDR3s were defined as those with a C...FGXG motif and no stop codons. Unique combinations of V-J cassette pair and CDR3 amino acid sequence were defined as clonotypes. Hamming distance filtering was applied to reads, with thresholds set by the sequence error rate of each sample in mapped regions. Starting from the raw public reads, TCRdb applied fastp trimming at Q25, assembled clones with MiXCR and retained in-frame beta chains. Each entry merges the rows of one CDR3 protein and shows their most common DNA and genes. Here the V and J calls rest on TCRdb's processing, not on the authors' analysis. Here the sample has under 200,000 distinct CDR3 sequences; approximately 30% occur a single time. 20% to 25% of the sample is in the top ten clones.

The TCR originated in a human donor with low-grade glioma or glioblastoma, undergoing nonglioma brain surgery, or in good health (not recorded which). Sample: glioma tissue, nonneoplastic brain tissue, or PBMCs (not recorded which). The rearrangement joined TRBV10-3 to TRBJ2-7; TRBD2 might be the D gene, on 5 matching bases. The nucleotide sequence reads as follows: TGTGCCATCAGTGAGTCAGCGGTTCTGTCAGGACAGTACTTC. Its coded protein is CAISESAVLSGQYF.